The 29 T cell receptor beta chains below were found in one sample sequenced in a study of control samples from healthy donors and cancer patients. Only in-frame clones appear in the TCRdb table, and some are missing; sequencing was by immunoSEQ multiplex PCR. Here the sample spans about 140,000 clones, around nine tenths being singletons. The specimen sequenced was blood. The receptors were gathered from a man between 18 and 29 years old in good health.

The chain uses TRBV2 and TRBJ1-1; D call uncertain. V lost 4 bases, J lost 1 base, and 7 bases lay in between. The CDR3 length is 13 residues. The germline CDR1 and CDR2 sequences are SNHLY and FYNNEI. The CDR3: CASSADKNTEAFF. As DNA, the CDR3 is TGTGCCAGCAGTGCAGACAAGAACACTGAAGCTTTCTTT.

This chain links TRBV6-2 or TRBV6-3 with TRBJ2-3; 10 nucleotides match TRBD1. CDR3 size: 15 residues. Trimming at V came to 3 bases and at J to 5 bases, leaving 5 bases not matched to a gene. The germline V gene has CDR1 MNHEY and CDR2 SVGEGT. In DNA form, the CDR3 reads TGTGCCAGCAGTTATCTGGGACAGGGGTTAGATACGCAGTATTTT. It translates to CASSYLGQGLDTQYF.

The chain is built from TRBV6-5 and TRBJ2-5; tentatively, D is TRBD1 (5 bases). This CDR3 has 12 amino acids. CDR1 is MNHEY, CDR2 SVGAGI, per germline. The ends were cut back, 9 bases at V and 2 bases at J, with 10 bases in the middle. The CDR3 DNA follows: TGTGCCAGTAACAGGTATCAAGAGACCCAGTACTTC. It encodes CASNRYQETQYF.

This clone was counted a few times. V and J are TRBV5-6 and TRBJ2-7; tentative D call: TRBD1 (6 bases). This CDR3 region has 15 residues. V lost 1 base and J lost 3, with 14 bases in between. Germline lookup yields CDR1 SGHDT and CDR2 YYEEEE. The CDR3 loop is CASSLRDIGDYEQYF. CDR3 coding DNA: TGTGCCAGCAGCTTGAGGGACATTGGTGACTACGAGCAGTACTTC.

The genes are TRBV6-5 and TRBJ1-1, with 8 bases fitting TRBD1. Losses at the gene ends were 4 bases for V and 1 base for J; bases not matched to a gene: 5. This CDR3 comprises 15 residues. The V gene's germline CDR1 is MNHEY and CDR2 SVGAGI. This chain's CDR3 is CASSWRGQENTEAFF. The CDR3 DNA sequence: TGTGCCAGCAGTTGGAGGGGACAGGAGAACACTGAAGCTTTCTTT.

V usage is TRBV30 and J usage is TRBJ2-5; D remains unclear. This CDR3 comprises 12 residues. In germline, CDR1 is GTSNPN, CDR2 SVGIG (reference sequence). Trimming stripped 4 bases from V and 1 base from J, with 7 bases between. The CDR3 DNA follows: TGTGCCTGGACGGGTTCCCAAGAGACCCAGTACTTC. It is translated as CAWTGSQETQYF.

CDR3 DNA: TGCGCCAGCAGCCCGACAGGGGGCTTTAATCAGCCCCAGCATTTT. This gives the protein CASSPTGGFNQPQHF. The V and J genes are TRBV5-1 and TRBJ1-5, with 10 positions matching TRBD1. This CDR3 region has 15 residues. From germline, CDR1 is SGHRS and CDR2 YFSETQ. V gave up 4 bases and J gave up 4 bases; unmatched junction bases: 5. Supplemented by reference TRBV5-1 and TRBJ1-5, the full variable domain reads KAGVTQTPRYLIKTRGQQVTLSCSPISGHRSVSWYQQTPGQGLQFLFEYFSETQRNKGNFPGRFSGRQFSNSRSEMNVSTLELGDSALYLCASSPTGGFNQPQHFGDGTRLSIL.

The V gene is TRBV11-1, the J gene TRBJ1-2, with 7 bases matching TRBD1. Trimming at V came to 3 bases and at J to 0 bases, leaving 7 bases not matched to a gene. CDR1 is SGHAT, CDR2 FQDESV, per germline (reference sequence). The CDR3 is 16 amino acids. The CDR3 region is CASSLGQGEANYGYTF. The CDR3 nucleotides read TGTGCCAGCAGCTTGGGCCAGGGGGAAGCTAACTATGGCTACACCTTC.

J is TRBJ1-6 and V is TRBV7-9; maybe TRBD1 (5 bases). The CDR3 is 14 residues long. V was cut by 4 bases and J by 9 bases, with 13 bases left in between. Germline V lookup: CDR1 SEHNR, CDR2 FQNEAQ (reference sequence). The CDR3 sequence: CASSSSGSSSPLHF. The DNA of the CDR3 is TGTGCCAGCAGCTCGTCAGGGTCCAGTTCACCCCTCCACTTT. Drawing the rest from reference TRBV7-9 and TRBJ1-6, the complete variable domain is DTGVSQNPRHKITKRGQNVTFRCDPISEHNRLYWYRQTLGQGPEFLTYFQNEAQLEKSRLLSDRFSAERPKGSFSTLEIQRTEQGDSAMYLCASSSSGSSSPLHFGNGTRLTVT.

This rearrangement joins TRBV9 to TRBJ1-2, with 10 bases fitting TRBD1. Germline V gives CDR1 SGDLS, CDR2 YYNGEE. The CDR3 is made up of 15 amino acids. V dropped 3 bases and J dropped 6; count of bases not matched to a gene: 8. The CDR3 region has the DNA TGTGCCAGCAGCGGGAGGACAGGGGGGGAAGATGGCTACACCTTC. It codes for CASSGRTGGEDGYTF.

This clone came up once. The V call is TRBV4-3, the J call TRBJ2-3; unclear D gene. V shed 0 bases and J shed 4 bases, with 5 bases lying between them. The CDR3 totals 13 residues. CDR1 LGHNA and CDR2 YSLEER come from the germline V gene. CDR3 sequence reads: CASSQDGADTQYF. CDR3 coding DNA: TGCGCCAGCAGCCAAGATGGCGCAGATACGCAGTATTTT.

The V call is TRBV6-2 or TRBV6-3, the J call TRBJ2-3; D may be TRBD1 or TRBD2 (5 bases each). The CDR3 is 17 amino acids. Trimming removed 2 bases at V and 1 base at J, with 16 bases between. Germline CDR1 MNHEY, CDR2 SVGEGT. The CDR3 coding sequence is TGTGCCAGCAGTTACACGACCGGGACCCCCCGCACAGATACGCAGTATTTT. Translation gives CASSYTTGTPRTDTQYF.

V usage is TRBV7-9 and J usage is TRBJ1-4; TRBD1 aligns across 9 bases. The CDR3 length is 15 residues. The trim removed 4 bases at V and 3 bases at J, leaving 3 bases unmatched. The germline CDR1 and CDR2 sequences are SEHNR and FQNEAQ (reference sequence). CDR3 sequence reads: CASSWRQGANEKLFF. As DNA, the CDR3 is TGTGCCAGCAGCTGGCGACAGGGGGCTAATGAAAAACTGTTTTTT.

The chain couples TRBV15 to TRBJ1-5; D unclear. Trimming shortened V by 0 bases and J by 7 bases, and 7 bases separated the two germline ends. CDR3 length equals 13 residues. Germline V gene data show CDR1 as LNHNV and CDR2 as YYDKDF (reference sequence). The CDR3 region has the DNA TGTGCCACCAGCAGAGACGGTGGACAGCCCCAGCATTTT. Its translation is CATSRDGGQPQHF.

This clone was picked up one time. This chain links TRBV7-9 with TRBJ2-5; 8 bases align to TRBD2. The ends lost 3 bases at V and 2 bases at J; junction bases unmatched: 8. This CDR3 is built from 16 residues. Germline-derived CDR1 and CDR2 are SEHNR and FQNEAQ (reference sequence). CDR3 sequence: CASSFGPGRGQETQYF. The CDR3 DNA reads TGTGCCAGCAGCTTTGGGCCCGGGAGGGGGCAAGAGACCCAGTACTTC.

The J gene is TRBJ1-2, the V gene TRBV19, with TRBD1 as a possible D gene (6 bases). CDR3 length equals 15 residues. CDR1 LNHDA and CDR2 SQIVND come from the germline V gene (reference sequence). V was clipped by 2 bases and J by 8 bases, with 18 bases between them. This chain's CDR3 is CASSIIPGEREGYTF. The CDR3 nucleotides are TGTGCCAGTAGTATAATTCCAGGGGAGAGGGAAGGCTACACCTTC.

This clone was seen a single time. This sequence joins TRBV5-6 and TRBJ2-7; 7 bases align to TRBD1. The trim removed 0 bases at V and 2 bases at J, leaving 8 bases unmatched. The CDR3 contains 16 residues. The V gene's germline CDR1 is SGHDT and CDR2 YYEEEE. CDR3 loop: CASSLAVGTETYEQYF. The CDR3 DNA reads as TGTGCCAGCAGCTTGGCCGTCGGGACAGAGACCTACGAGCAGTACTTC. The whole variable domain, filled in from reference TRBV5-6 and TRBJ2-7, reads DAGVTQSPTHLIKTRGQQVTLRCSPKSGHDTVSWYQQALGQGPQFIFQYYEEEERQRGNFPDRFSGHQFPNYSSELNVNALLLGDSALYLCASSLAVGTETYEQYFGPGTRLTVT.

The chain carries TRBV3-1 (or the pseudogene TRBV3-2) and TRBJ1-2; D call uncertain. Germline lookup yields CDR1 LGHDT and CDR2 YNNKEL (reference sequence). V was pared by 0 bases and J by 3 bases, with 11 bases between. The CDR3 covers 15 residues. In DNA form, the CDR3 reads TGTGCCAGCAGCCAAGATTACCGGCAGCACTATGGCTACACCTTC. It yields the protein CASSQDYRQHYGYTF.

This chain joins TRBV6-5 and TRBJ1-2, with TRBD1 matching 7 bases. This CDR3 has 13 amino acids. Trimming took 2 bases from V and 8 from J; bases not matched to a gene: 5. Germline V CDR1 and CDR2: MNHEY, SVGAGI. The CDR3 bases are TGTGCCAGCAGTTACGACAGGGTGGAGGGCTACACCTTC. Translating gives CASSYDRVEGYTF.

The CDR3 sequence: CASGQGVGNTEAFF. CDR3 coding DNA: TGTGCCAGCGGACAGGGAGTGGGGAACACTGAAGCTTTCTTT. The chain uses TRBV7-9 and TRBJ1-1, with 8 bases fitting TRBD1. The V gene's germline CDR1 is SEHNR and CDR2 FQNEAQ (reference sequence). Trimming cost V 8 bases and J 1 base; bases outside gene matches: 6. There are 14 residues in the CDR3. Full variable domain (rest looked up from reference TRBV7-9 and TRBJ1-1): DTGVSQNPRHKITKRGQNVTFRCDPISEHNRLYWYRQTLGQGPEFLTYFQNEAQLEKSRLLSDRFSAERPKGSFSTLEIQRTEQGDSAMYLCASGQGVGNTEAFFGQGTRLTVV.

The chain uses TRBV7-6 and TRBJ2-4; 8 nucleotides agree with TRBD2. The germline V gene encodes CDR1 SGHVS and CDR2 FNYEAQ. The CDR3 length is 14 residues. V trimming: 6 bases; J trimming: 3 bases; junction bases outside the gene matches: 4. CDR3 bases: TGTGCCAGCAGTTCGGGGGGGAGCAAAAACATTCAGTACTTC. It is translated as CASSSGGSKNIQYF.

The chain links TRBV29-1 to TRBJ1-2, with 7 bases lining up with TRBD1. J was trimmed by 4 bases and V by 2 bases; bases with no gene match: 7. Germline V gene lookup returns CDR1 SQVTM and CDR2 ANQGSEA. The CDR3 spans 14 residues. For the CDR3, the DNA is TGCAGCGTTGAATCAATGACAGGGATCTATGGCTACACCTTC. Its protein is CSVESMTGIYGYTF.

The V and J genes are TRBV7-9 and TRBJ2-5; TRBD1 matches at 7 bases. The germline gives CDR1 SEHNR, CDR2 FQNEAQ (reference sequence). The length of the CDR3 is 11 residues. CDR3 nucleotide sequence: TGTGCGGGACAGTCCGGGGAGACCCAGTACTTC. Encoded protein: CAGQSGETQYF.

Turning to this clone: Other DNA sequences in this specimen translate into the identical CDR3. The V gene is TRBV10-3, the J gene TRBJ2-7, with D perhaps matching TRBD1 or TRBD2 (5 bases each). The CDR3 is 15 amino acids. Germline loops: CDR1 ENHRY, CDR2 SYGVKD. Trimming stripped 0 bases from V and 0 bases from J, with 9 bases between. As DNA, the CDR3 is TGTGCCATCAGTGAGTCTCCAGGGAGCTCCTACGAGCAGTACTTC. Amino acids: CAISESPGSSYEQYF.

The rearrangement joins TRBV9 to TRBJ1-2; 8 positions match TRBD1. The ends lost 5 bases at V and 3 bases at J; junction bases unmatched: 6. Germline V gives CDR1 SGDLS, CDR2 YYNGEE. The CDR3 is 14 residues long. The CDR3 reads CASRSGTGHYGYTF. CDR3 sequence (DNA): TGTGCCAGCAGGAGTGGGACAGGACACTATGGCTACACCTTC.

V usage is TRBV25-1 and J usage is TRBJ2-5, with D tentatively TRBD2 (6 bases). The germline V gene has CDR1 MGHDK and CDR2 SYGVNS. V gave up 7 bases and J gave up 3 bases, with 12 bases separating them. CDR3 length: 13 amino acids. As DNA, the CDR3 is TGTGCCAGCATCGTGGGGGGAAAAGAGACCCAGTACTTC. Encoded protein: CASIVGGKETQYF. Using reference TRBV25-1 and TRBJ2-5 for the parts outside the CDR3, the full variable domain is EADIYQTPRYLVIGTGKKITLECSQTMGHDKMYWYQQDPGMELHLIHYSYGVNSTEKGDLSSESTVSRIRTEHFPLTLESARPSHTSQYLCASIVGGKETQYFGPGTRLLVL.

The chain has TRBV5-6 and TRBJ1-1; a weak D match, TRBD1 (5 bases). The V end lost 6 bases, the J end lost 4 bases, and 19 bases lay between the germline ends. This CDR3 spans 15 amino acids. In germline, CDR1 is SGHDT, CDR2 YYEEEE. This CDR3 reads CASTTRAGNPTEAFF. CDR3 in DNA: TGTGCCAGCACCACACGGGCAGGGAACCCCACTGAAGCTTTCTTT.

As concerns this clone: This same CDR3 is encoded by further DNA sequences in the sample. CDR3 nucleotide sequence: TGTGCCAGCACCCTAAGGGCAGGAGGCACAGATACGCAGTATTTT. This translates into CASTLRAGGTDTQYF. This chain links TRBV2 with TRBJ2-3; no reliable D call. The CDR3 contains 15 residues. V was cut by 7 bases and J by 1 base, with 15 bases left in between. Germline V lookup: CDR1 SNHLY, CDR2 FYNNEI.

This CDR3 is CASSGGVDYNEQFF. In DNA, the CDR3 is TGTGCCAGCAGTGGGGGGGTGGACTACAATGAGCAGTTCTTC. The rearrangement joins TRBV2 to TRBJ2-1; weak D call: TRBD2 (6 bases). The V gene's germline CDR1 is SNHLY and CDR2 FYNNEI. Trimming pared 4 bases from V and 3 bases from J, leaving 10 bases between. The CDR3 has 14 amino acids.